This passage covers 8 T cell receptor beta chains from one sample sequenced in a study of beta chain features in type 1 diabetes. Since all of the isolated RNA was reverse transcribed, expressed TCRB transcripts were what got sequenced. Clones were sequenced by immunoSEQ multiplex PCR, and TCRdb holds only the in-frame ones, with some missing. Of 900,000 or so clones listed, roughly a sixth are singletons. The sample comprised naive CD4+ T cells from blood. These TCRs come from a woman aged 18-35 years in good health.

This clone was observed once. J is TRBJ2-7 and V is TRBV7-9; D gene uncertain. The length of the CDR3 is 12 residues. Germline CDR1 SEHNR, CDR2 FQNEAQ (reference sequence). Deletions cut 3 bases from V and 7 bases from J, with 10 bases between. The chain's CDR3 is CASSFLVGEQYF. CDR3 nucleotide sequence: TGTGCCAGCAGCTTTCTGGTGGGGGAGCAGTACTTC.

The chain joins TRBV6-5 to TRBJ1-1; TRBD1 agrees at 7 bases. Germline lookup yields CDR1 MNHEY and CDR2 SVGAGI. The CDR3 sequence is 15 residues long. V lost 2 bases, J lost 8 bases, and 11 bases stayed unmatched. The CDR3 loop is CASSYTHRGVGEAFF. The CDR3 DNA follows: TGTGCCAGCAGTTACACCCACAGGGGAGTGGGCGAAGCTTTCTTT.

This clone has just a few counts. The rearrangement uses TRBV7-9 and TRBJ1-1, with 9 bases identical to TRBD1. CDR1 SEHNR and CDR2 FQNEAQ come from the germline V gene (reference sequence). This CDR3 is built from 14 residues. The V segment lost 3 bases and the J segment 6 bases; nucleotides outside the gene matches: 5. CDR3 sequence reads: CASSFRDRAPEAFF. The DNA for the CDR3 is TGTGCCAGCAGCTTTCGGGACAGGGCCCCTGAAGCTTTCTTT.

This clone was detected a few times. V gene TRBV7-3 combines with J gene TRBJ2-1; 13 nucleotides line up with TRBD2. The germline gives CDR1 SGHTA, CDR2 FQGTGA. There are 15 residues in the CDR3. V lost 5 bases to trimming and J lost 8 bases; unmatched junction nucleotides: 6. The CDR3 loop is CASSRGLAGVDEQFF. The CDR3 nucleotides read TGTGCCAGCAGCCGAGGACTAGCGGGAGTTGATGAGCAGTTCTTC.

Worth noting for this clone: Other nucleotide sequences in the sample specify the same CDR3. This sequence joins TRBV4-3 and TRBJ2-1; D unresolved. The CDR3 has 14 amino acids. The germline V and J ends were trimmed by 0 bases and 3 bases, with 6 bases remaining between them. Germline V lookup: CDR1 LGHNA, CDR2 YSLEER. The CDR3 DNA is TGCGCCAGCAGCCAAGATAGTTTCTACAATGAGCAGTTCTTC. Its translation is CASSQDSFYNEQFF.

This sequence joins TRBV7-2 and TRBJ2-7; 11 nucleotides align to TRBD2. Germline CDR1 SGHTA, CDR2 FQGNSA. Trimming took 4 bases from V and 3 from J; bases not matched to a gene: 11. The CDR3 contains 17 residues. The CDR3 sequence is CASSSPLAGALYYEQYF. The CDR3 coding sequence is TGTGCCAGCAGCTCCCCACTAGCGGGAGCCCTATACTACGAGCAGTACTTC.

This chain links TRBV25-1 with TRBJ1-4; D might be TRBD1 (6 bases). The CDR3 runs 17 residues. Germline assignment: CDR1 MGHDK and CDR2 SYGVNS. Trimming left V 3 bases short and J 0 bases short, with 14 bases between. The CDR3 nucleotides read TGTGCCAGCAGTGATATCATACAGGGCCCAACTAATGAAAAACTGTTTTTT. Protein sequence: CASSDIIQGPTNEKLFF.

The V and J genes are TRBV27 and TRBJ2-5; D may be TRBD1 (5 bases). The length of the CDR3 is 18 residues. Looked up from germline, CDR1 is MNHEY and CDR2 is SMNVEV (reference sequence). V dropped 0 bases and J dropped 5 bases, with 22 bases sitting between them. The CDR3 protein is CASSLSSRVAMASETQYF. As DNA, the CDR3 is TGTGCCAGCAGTTTATCGTCCAGGGTCGCGATGGCCTCTGAGACCCAGTACTTC.